This T cell receptor beta chain was obtained from a study of PD-1 blockade in classical Hodgkin lymphoma. Trimming pared 7 bases from V and 5 bases from J, leaving 11 bases between. This CDR3 has 12 amino acids. From germline, CDR1 is MDHEN and CDR2 SYDVKM. Using immunoSEQ multiplex PCR, the repertoire was profiled, and TCRdb retains in-frame clones only, with some absent. Of fewer than 40,000 clones in the sample, approximately 94% were seen once. This clone was found a few times. Time point here: newly diagnosed, previously untreated cHL patient sample. Researchers used newly diagnosed, untreated classical Hodgkin lymphoma PBMCs for comparison.

V is TRBV28 and J is TRBJ1-2; D uncertain. What was sequenced was peripheral blood mononuclear cells (PBMCs). The receptor comes from a human donor with classical Hodgkin lymphoma. As DNA, the CDR3 is TGTGCCAGCACGGCTGGAGGGTATGGCTACACCTTC. Encoded protein: CASTAGGYGYTF.